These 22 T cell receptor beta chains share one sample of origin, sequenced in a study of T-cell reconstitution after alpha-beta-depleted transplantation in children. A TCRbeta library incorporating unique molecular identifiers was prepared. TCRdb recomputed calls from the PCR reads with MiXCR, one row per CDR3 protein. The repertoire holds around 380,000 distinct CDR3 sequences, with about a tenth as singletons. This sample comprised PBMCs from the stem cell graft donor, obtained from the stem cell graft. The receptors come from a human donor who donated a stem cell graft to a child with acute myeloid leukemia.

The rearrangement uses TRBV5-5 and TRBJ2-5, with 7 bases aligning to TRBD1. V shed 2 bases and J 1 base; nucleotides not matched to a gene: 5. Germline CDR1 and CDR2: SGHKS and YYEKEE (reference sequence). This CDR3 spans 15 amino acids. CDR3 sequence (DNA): TGTGCCAGCAGCTTCAGGGGGACACCCCAAGAGACCCAGTACTTC. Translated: CASSFRGTPQETQYF. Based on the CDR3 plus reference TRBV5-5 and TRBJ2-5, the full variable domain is DAGVTQSPTHLIKTRGQQVTLRCSPISGHKSVSWYQQVLGQGPQFIFQYYEKEERGRGNFPDRFSARQFPNYSSELNVNALLLGDSALYLCASSFRGTPQETQYFGPGTRLLVL.

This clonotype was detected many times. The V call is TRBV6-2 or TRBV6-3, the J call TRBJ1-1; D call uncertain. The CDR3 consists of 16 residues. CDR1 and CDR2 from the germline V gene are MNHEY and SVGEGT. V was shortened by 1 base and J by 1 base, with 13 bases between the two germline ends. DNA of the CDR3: TGTGCCAGCAGTTACTTCGTCGGGCCCGCGAACACTGAAGCTTTCTTT. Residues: CASSYFVGPANTEAFF.

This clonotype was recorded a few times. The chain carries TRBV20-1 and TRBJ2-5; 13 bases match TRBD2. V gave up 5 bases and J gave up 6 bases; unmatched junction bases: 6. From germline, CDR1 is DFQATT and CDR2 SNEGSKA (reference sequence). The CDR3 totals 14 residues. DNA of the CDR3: TGCAGTGCTGGAGGACTAGCGGGAGTCAAGACCCAGTACTTC. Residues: CSAGGLAGVKTQYF.

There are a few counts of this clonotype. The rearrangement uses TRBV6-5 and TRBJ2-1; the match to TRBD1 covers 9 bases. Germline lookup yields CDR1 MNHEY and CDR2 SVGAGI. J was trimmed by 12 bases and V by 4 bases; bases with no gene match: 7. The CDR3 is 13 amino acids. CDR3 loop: CASSLQTGGGQFF. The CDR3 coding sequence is TGTGCCAGCAGTTTGCAAACAGGGGGCGGGCAGTTCTTC.

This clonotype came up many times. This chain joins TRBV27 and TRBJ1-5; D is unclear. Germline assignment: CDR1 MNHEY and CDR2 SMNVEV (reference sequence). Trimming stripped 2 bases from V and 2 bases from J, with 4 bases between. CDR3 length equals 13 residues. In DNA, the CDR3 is TGTGCCAGCAGTTTAAAAGGCAATCAGCCCCAGCATTTT. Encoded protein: CASSLKGNQPQHF.

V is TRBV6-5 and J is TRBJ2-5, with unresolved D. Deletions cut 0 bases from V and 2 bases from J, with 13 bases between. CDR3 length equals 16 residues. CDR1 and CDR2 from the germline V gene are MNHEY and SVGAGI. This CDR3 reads CASSYSFGSSQETQYF. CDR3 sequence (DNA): TGTGCCAGCAGTTACTCGTTTGGGTCCTCTCAAGAGACCCAGTACTTC.

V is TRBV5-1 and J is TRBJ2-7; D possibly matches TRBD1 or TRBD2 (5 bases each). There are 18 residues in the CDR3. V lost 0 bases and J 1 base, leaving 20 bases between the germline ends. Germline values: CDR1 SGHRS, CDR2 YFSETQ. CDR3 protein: CASSLAQVTGTVSYEQYF. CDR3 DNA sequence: TGCGCCAGCAGCTTGGCCCAAGTAACCGGGACGGTTTCCTACGAGCAGTACTTC.

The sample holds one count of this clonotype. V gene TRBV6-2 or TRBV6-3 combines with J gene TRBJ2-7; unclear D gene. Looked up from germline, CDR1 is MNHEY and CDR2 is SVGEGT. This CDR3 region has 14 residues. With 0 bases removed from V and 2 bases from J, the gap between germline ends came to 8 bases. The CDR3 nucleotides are TGTGCCAGCAGTTACTCCCTGTGGCCCTACGAGCAGTACGTC. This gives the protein CASSYSLWPYEQYV.

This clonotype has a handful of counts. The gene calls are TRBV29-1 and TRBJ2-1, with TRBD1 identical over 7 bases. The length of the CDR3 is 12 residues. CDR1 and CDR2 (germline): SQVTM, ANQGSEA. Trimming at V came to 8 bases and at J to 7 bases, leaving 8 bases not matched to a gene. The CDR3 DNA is TGCAGCTCCCGACAGGGTGGGAATGAGCAGTTCTTC. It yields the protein CSSRQGGNEQFF.

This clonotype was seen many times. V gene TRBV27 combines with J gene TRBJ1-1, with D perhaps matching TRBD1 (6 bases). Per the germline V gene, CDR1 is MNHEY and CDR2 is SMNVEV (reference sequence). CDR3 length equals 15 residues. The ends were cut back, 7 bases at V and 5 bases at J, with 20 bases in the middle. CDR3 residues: CASTSDGGRGTEAFF. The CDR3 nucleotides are TGTGCCAGCACTTCCGACGGGGGGCGAGGGACTGAAGCTTTCTTT.

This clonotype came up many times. CDR3 protein: CATSGAGERQFF. CDR3 nucleotide sequence: TGTGCCACCAGTGGTGCGGGGGAGAGGCAGTTCTTC. The rearrangement joins TRBV24-1 to TRBJ2-1, with 7 bases that match TRBD2. This CDR3 comprises 12 residues. Unmatched junction bases numbered 6, after V lost 5 bases and J lost 12 bases. Per germline, CDR1 KGHDR and CDR2 SFDVKD.

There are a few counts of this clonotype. This chain's CDR3 is CASSSWENTEAFF. In DNA form, the CDR3 reads TGTGCCAGCAGCTCATGGGAGAACACTGAAGCTTTCTTT. This chain uses TRBV7-8 with TRBJ1-1; no definite D call. V dropped 4 bases and J dropped 1 base, with 7 bases sitting between them. CDR3 length: 13 amino acids. Germline CDR1 and CDR2: SGHVS and FQNEAQ.

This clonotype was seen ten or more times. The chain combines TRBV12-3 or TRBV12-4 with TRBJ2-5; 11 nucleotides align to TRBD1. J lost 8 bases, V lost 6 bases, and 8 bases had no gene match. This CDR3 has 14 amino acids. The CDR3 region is CASSPDRGRETQYF. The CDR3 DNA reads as TGTGCCAGCAGCCCGGACAGGGGGCGGGAAACCCAGTACTTC.

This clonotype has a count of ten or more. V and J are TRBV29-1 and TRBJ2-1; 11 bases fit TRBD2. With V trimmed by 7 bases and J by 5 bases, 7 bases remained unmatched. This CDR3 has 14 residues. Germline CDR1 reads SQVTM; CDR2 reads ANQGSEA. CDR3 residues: CSAWGTSGNNEQFF. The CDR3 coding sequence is TGCAGCGCCTGGGGGACTAGCGGAAACAATGAGCAGTTCTTC.

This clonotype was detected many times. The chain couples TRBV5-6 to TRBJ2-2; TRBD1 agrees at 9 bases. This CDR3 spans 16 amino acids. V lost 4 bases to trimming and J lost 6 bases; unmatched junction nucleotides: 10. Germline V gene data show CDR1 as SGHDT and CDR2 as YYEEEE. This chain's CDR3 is CASSNLNRGRPGELFF. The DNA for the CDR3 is TGTGCCAGCAGCAACCTCAACAGGGGGCGGCCCGGGGAGCTGTTTTTT.

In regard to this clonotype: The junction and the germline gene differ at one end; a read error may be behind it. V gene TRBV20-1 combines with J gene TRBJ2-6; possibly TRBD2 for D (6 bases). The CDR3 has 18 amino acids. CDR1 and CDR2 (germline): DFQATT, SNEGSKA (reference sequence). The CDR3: CCARDSGTTSSGANVLTF. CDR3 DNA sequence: TGCTGTGCTAGAGATTCTGGGACGACTAGCTCTGGGGCCAACGTCCTGACTTTC.

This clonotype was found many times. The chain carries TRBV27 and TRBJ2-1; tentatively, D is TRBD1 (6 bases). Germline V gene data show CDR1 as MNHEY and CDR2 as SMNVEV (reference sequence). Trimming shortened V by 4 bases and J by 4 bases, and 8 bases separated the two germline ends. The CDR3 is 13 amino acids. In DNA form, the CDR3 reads TGTGCCAGCAGTTGGACAGCTTACAATGAGCAGTTCTTC. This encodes CASSWTAYNEQFF.

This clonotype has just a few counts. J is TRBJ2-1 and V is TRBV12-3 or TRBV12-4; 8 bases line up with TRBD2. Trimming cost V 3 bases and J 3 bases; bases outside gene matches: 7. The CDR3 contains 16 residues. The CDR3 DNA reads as TGTGCCAGCAGTTTTTCCCTTAGCGGGGACTACAATGAGCAGTTCTTC. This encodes CASSFSLSGDYNEQFF.

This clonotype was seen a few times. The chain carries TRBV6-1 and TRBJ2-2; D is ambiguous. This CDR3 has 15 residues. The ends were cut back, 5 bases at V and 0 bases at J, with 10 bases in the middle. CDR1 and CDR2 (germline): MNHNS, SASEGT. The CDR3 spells CASSRFDSNTGELFF. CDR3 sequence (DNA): TGTGCCAGCAGTCGTTTCGACTCGAACACCGGGGAGCTGTTTTTT.

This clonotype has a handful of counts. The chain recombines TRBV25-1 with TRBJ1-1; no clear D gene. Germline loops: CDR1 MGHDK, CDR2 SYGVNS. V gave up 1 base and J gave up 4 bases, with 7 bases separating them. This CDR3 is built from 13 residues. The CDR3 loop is CASSESGVTEAFF. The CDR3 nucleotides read TGTGCCAGCAGTGAATCTGGGGTCACTGAAGCTTTCTTT.

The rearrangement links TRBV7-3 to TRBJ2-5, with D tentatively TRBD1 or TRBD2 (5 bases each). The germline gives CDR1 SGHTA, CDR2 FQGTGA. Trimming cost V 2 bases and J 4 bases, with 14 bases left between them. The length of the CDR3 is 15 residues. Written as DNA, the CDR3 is TGTGCCAGCAGCTTAGGGGGTGCGGACGGAGAGACCCAGTACTTC. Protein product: CASSLGGADGETQYF.

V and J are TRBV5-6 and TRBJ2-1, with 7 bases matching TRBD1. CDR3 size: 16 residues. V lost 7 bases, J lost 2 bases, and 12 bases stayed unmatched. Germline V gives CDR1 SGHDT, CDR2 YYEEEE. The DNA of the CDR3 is TGTGCCAGCTCGAGGTGGGGCCAGGGGGCCTACAATGAGCAGTTCTTC. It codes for CASSRWGQGAYNEQFF.